The clone carrying this T cell receptor beta chain was recorded once. The RNA, about 0.45 to 1 ug, was put through reverse transcription using random hexamers. TCRdb used MiXCR to reprocess the immunoSEQ multiplex PCR reads, holding one entry per CDR3 protein. The table has 160,000 or so distinct CDR3 sequences, nearly 97% seen once. Trimming left V 1 base short and J 10 bases short, with 13 bases between. The germline V gene encodes CDR1 SQVTM and CDR2 ANQGSEA. This CDR3 is 12 amino acids long. The sample comes from a study of CD8 T cells in Susac syndrome. This clonotype was sampled from a human donor with multiple sclerosis. Sequenced input: CD8+ T cells from PBMCs. The rearrangement joins TRBV29-1 to TRBJ1-1, with a tentative D call TRBD1 (5 bases). The CDR3 loop reads CSVEGGNWGAFF. In nucleotides, the CDR3 is TGCAGCGTTGAAGGGGGGAATTGGGGAGCTTTCTTT.